These 11 T cell receptor beta chains were sequenced from one sample in a study of blood T cell repertoires in COVID-19. Some clones are missing from TCRdb's copy, which holds only in-frame ones; the method was immunoSEQ multiplex PCR. The sample records some 94,000 clones, roughly 72% being singletons. The sequencing input was peripheral blood. The receptor source for this set is a woman aged 60 to 75 in a cohort sampled during active or convalescent COVID-19.

V is TRBV10-3 and J is TRBJ2-6, with 10 bases that match TRBD1. V lost 6 bases to trimming and J lost 4 bases; unmatched junction nucleotides: 3. Per germline, CDR1 ENHRY and CDR2 SYGVKD. This CDR3 region has 15 residues. The CDR3 DNA sequence: TGTGCCATCAGGGGACAGGGGTCAGGGGCCAACGTCCTGACTTTC. Translating gives CAIRGQGSGANVLTF.

The chain couples TRBV25-1 to TRBJ2-5; 7 bases are a match to TRBD2. The CDR3 runs to 16 residues. V was pared by 2 bases and J by 0 bases, with 6 bases of the junction left unmatched. The germline gives CDR1 MGHDK, CDR2 SYGVNS. This chain's CDR3 is CASSEGRGPYQETQYF. The CDR3 DNA reads TGTGCCAGCAGTGAAGGGAGGGGCCCGTACCAAGAGACCCAGTACTTC.

V and J are TRBV5-1 and TRBJ1-6; 8 bases match TRBD1. The trim removed 0 bases at V and 9 bases at J, leaving 5 bases unmatched. Per germline, CDR1 SGHRS and CDR2 YFSETQ. This CDR3 is 15 amino acids long. CDR3 residues: CASSLVGQGGSPLHF. In DNA form, the CDR3 reads TGCGCCAGCAGCTTGGTAGGACAGGGTGGTTCACCCCTCCACTTT.

By frequency in the sample, this clone is hyperexpanded. The chain has TRBV13 and TRBJ1-4; 9 bases are shared with TRBD1. The CDR3 sequence is 18 residues long. Per the germline V gene, CDR1 is PRHDT and CDR2 is FYEKMQ (reference sequence). With 5 bases clipped from V and 6 bases from J, the junction kept 16 bases outside the gene matches. CDR3 loop: CASSTKGTGHDRDEKLFF. CDR3 sequence (DNA): TGTGCCAGCAGCACCAAAGGGACAGGGCACGACCGGGATGAAAAACTGTTTTTT.

The chain couples TRBV7-9 to TRBJ1-5; no reliable D call. Per germline, CDR1 SEHNR and CDR2 FQNEAQ (reference sequence). Trimming removed 2 bases from V and 4 bases from J, with 9 bases in between. The CDR3 loop spans 14 amino acids. Here the CDR3 reads CASSLNKENQPQHF. DNA for the CDR3: TGTGCCAGCAGCTTAAACAAGGAGAATCAGCCCCAGCATTTT. Full variable domain (remainder filled in from reference TRBV7-9 and TRBJ1-5): DTGVSQNPRHKITKRGQNVTFRCDPISEHNRLYWYRQTLGQGPEFLTYFQNEAQLEKSRLLSDRFSAERPKGSFSTLEIQRTEQGDSAMYLCASSLNKENQPQHFGDGTRLSIL.

The chain links TRBV5-5 to TRBJ1-1, with D unclear. The germline V gene has CDR1 SGHKS and CDR2 YYEKEE (reference sequence). V lost 1 base, J lost 0 bases, and 7 bases lay in between. CDR3 length equals 14 residues. In DNA form, the CDR3 reads TGTGCCAGCAGCTTGTCCCATTTGAACACTGAAGCTTTCTTT. This encodes CASSLSHLNTEAFF.

The chain recombines TRBV10-3 with TRBJ1-3; a weak D match, TRBD1 (6 bases). The germline CDR1 and CDR2 sequences are ENHRY and SYGVKD. This CDR3 comprises 15 residues. The V end was cut by 10 bases, the J end by 1 base, with 17 bases between. The CDR3 is CASGQGQSSGNTIYF. Written as DNA, the CDR3 is TGTGCCAGCGGTCAGGGACAATCTTCTGGAAACACCATATATTTT.

This chain uses TRBV19 with TRBJ1-2; possible D gene TRBD1, 5 bases. Germline CDR1 and CDR2: LNHDA and SQIVND (reference sequence). V lost 2 bases to trimming and J lost 6 bases, with 10 bases between them. This CDR3 has 13 residues. CDR3 region: CASSIQGRDGYTF. For the CDR3, the DNA is TGTGCCAGTAGTATACAGGGCCGCGATGGCTACACCTTC.

The chain links TRBV28 to TRBJ1-2; 9 bases agree with TRBD1. V was pared by 6 bases and J by 7 bases, with 6 bases of the junction left unmatched. This CDR3 contains 13 residues. The germline gives CDR1 MDHEN, CDR2 SYDVKM. CDR3 sequence: CASRRDRVVGYTF. CDR3 nucleotide sequence: TGTGCCAGCAGGAGGGACAGGGTTGTTGGCTACACCTTC.

V usage is TRBV6-5 and J usage is TRBJ2-3; D is perhaps TRBD2 (6 bases). This CDR3 has 11 residues. Germline V gives CDR1 MNHEY, CDR2 SVGAGI. V was trimmed by 6 bases and J by 7 bases, leaving 8 bases between them. The DNA for the CDR3 is TGTGCCAGCAGACGGGGGAATACGCAGTATTTT. Protein product: CASRRGNTQYF.

This clone is a singleton in its sample. This sequence joins TRBV6-1 and TRBJ2-1; 13 nucleotides align to TRBD2. The length of the CDR3 is 17 residues. Germline CDR1 is MNHNS and CDR2 is SASEGT. The V segment lost 3 bases and the J segment 3 bases; nucleotides outside the gene matches: 5. The CDR3 here is CASSDRGLAGDYNEQFF. Written as DNA, the CDR3 is TGTGCCAGCAGTGACCGCGGACTAGCGGGGGACTACAATGAGCAGTTCTTC.